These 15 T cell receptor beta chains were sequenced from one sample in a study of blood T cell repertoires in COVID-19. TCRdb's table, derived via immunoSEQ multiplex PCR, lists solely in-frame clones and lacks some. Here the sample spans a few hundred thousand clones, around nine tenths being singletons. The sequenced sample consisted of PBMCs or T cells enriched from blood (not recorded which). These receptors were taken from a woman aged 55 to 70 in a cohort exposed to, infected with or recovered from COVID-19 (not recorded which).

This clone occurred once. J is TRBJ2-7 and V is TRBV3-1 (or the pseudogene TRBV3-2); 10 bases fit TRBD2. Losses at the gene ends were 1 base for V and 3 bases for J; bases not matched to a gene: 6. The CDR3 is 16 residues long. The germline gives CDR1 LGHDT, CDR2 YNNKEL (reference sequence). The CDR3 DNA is TGTGCCAGCAGCCAAGGGGGACTAGCGCTGAACTACGAGCAGTACTTC. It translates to CASSQGGLALNYEQYF.

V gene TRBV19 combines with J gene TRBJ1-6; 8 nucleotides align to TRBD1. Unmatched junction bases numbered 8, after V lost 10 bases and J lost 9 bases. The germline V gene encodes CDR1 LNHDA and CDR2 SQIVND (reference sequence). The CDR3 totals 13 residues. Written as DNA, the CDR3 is TGTGCCACCTCCGACAGGGGAGGTTCACCCCTCCACTTT. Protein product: CATSDRGGSPLHF.

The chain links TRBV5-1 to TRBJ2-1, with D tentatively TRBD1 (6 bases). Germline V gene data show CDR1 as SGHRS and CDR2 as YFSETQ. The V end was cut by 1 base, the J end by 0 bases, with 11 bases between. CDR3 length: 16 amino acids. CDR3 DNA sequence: TGCGCCAGCAGCTTGAAGCTGGACAGCTCCTACAATGAGCAGTTCTTC. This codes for CASSLKLDSSYNEQFF.

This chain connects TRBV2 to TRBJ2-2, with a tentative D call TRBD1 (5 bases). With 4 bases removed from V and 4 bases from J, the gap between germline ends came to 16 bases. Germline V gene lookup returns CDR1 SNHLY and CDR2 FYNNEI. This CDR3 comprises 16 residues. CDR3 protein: CASSVIGTDITGELFF. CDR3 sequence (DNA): TGTGCCAGCAGTGTTATAGGTACGGACATCACCGGGGAGCTGTTTTTT.

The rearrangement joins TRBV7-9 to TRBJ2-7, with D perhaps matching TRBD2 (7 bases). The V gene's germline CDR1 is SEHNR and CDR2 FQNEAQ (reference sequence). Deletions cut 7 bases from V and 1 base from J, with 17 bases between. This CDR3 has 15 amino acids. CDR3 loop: CASTHREGGSYEQYF. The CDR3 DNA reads TGTGCCAGCACCCATAGGGAGGGGGGATCCTACGAGCAGTACTTC.

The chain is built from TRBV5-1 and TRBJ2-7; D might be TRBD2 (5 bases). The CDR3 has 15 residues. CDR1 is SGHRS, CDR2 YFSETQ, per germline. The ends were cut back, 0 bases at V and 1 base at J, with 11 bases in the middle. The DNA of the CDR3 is TGCGCCAGCAGCTTGGGCTCGTTAGCGTCCTACGAGCAGTACTTC. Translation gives CASSLGSLASYEQYF.

This CDR3 is CASIQGGYGNTIYF. As DNA, the CDR3 is TGTGCCAGCATCCAAGGGGGTTATGGAAACACCATATATTTT. V usage is TRBV6-1 and J usage is TRBJ1-3; tentatively, D is TRBD1 (6 bases). Trimming removed 7 bases at V and 3 bases at J, with 13 bases between. The CDR3 is 14 amino acids. From germline, CDR1 is MNHNS and CDR2 SASEGT.

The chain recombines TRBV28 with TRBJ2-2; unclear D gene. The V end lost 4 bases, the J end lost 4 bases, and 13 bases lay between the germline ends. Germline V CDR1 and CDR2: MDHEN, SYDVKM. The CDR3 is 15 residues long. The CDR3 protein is CASSSRLWSTGELFF. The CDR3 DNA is TGTGCCAGCAGTTCCCGACTTTGGTCCACCGGGGAGCTGTTTTTT.

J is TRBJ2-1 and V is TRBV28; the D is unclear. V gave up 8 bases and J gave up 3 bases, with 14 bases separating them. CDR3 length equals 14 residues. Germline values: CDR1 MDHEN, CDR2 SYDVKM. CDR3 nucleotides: TGTGCCAGCCGTACGGGTTATAACTACAATGAGCAGTTCTTC. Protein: CASRTGYNYNEQFF.

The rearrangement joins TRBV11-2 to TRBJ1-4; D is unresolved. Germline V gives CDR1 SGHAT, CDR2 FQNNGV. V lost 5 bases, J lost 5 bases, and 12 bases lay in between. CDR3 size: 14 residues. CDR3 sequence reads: CASSRGDGNEKLFF. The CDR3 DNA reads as TGTGCCAGCAGCCGGGGAGACGGGAATGAAAAACTGTTTTTT.

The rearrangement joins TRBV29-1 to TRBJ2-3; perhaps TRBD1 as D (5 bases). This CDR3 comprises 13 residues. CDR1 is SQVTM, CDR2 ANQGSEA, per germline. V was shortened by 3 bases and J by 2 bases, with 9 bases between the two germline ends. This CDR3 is CSVDPRDTDTQYF. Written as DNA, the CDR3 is TGCAGCGTTGATCCCAGGGACACAGATACGCAGTATTTT.

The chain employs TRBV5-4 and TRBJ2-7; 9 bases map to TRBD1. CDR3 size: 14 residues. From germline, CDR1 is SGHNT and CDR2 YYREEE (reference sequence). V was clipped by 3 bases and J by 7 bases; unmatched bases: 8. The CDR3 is CASSSRTGVREQYF. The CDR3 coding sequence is TGTGCCAGCAGCTCCCGGACAGGGGTCCGGGAGCAGTACTTC.

CDR3 region: CASSLGLNNEQFF. CDR3 nucleotides: TGTGCCAGCAGTCTTGGACTTAACAATGAGCAGTTCTTC. This sequence joins TRBV11-2 and TRBJ2-1, with D possibly TRBD2 on 5 matching bases. The V and J ends lost 6 bases and 5 bases respectively, with 11 bases between them. Germline lookup yields CDR1 SGHAT and CDR2 FQNNGV. The CDR3 spans 13 residues. Based on the CDR3 plus reference TRBV11-2 and TRBJ2-1, the full variable domain is EAGVAQSPRYKIIEKRQSVAFWCNPISGHATLYWYQQILGQGPKLLIQFQNNGVVDDSQLPKDRFSAERLKGVDSTLKIQPAKLEDSAVYLCASSLGLNNEQFFGPGTRLTVL.

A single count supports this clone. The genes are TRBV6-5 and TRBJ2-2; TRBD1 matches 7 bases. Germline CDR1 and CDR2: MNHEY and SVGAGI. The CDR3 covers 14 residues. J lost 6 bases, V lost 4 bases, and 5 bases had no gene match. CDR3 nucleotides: TGTGCCAGCAGTTTCGACAGGGTCCCCGGGGAGCTGTTTTTT. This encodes CASSFDRVPGELFF.

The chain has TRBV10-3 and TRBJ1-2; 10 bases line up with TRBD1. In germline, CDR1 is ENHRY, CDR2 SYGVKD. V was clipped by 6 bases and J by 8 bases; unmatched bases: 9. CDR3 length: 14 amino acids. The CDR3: CAIRRSGTGEGYTF. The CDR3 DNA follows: TGTGCCATCAGGAGATCCGGGACAGGGGAAGGCTACACCTTC.